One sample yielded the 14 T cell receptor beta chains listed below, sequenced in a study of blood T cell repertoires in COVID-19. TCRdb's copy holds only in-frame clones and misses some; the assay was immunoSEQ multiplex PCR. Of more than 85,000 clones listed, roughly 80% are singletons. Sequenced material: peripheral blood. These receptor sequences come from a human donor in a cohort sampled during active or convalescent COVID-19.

The chain's CDR3 is CASSLHRNTEAFF. The CDR3 DNA sequence: TGTGCCAGCAGCTTACACAGAAACACTGAAGCTTTCTTT. The rearrangement joins TRBV7-3 to TRBJ1-1; the D is unclear. The germline V and J ends were trimmed by 2 bases and 2 bases, with 6 bases remaining between them. CDR3 length: 13 residues. Germline values: CDR1 SGHTA, CDR2 FQGTGA. Full variable domain (missing parts from reference TRBV7-3 and TRBJ1-1): GAGVSQTPSNKVTEKGKYVELRCDPISGHTALYWYRQSLGQGPEFLIYFQGTGAADDSGLPNDRFFAVRPEGSVSTLKIQRTERGDSAVYLCASSLHRNTEAFFGQGTRLTVV.

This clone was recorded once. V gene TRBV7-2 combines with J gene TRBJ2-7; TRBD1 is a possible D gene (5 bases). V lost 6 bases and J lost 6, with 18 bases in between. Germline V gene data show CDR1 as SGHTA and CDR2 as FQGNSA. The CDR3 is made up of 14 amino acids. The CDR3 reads CASRLGLVFPEQYF. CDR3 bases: TGTGCCAGCAGACTGGGGCTAGTCTTCCCCGAGCAGTACTTC.

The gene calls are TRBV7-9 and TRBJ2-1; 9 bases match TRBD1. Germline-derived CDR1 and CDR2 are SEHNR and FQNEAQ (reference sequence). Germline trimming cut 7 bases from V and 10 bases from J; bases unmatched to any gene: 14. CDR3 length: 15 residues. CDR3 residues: CASTLGGTGGYEQFF. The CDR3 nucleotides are TGTGCCAGCACTCTAGGGGGTACAGGGGGCTACGAGCAGTTCTTC.

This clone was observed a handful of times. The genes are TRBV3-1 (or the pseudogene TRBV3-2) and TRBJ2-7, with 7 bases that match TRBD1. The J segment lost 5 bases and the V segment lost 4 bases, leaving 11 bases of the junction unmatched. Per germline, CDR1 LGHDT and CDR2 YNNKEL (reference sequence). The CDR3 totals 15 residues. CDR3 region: CASSPYRGQIDEQYF. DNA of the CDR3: TGTGCCAGCAGCCCTTACAGGGGACAGATCGACGAGCAGTACTTC.

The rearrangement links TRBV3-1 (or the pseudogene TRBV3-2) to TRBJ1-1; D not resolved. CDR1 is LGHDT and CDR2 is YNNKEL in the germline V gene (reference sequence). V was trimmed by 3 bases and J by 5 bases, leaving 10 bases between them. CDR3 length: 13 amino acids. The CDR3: CASSQGGGTEAFF. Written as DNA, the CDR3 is TGTGCCAGCAGCCAGGGTGGCGGAACTGAAGCTTTCTTT.

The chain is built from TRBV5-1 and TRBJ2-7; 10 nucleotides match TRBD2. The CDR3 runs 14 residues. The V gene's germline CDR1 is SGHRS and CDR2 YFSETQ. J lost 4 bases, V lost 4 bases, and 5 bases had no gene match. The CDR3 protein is CASSILAGEYEQYF. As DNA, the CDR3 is TGCGCCAGCAGCATCCTAGCGGGGGAGTACGAGCAGTACTTC. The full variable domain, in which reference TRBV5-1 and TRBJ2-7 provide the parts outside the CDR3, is KAGVTQTPRYLIKTRGQQVTLSCSPISGHRSVSWYQQTPGQGLQFLFEYFSETQRNKGNFPGRFSGRQFSNSRSEMNVSTLELGDSALYLCASSILAGEYEQYFGPGTRLTVT.

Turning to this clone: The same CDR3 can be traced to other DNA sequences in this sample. The CDR3 loop reads CASSPTGGSYEQYF. In DNA, the CDR3 is TGTGCCAGCTCACCCACAGGGGGATCCTACGAGCAGTACTTC. The chain uses TRBV18 and TRBJ2-7; 8 positions match TRBD1. Germline values: CDR1 KGHSH, CDR2 LQKENI. Trimming cost V 3 bases and J 1 base; bases outside gene matches: 2. The CDR3 is 14 amino acids.

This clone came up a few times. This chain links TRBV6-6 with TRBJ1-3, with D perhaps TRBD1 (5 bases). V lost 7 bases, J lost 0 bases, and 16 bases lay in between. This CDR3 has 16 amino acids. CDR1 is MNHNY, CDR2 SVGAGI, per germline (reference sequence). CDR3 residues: CASTARARRSGNTIYF. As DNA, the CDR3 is TGTGCCAGCACCGCCAGGGCTCGCCGCTCTGGAAACACCATATATTTT.

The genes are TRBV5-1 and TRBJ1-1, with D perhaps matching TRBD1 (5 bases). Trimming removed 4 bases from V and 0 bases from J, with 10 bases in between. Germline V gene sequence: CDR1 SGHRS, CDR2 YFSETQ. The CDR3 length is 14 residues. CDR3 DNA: TGCGCCAGCAGCCTCACAGGCATGAACACTGAAGCTTTCTTT. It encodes CASSLTGMNTEAFF.

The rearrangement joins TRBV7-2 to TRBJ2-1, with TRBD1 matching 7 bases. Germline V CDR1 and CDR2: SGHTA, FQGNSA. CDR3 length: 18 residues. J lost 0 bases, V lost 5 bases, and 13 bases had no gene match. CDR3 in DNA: TGTGCCAGCAGCCTCCGGACAGGTTTGCCGAGCTCCTACAATGAGCAGTTCTTC. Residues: CASSLRTGLPSSYNEQFF.

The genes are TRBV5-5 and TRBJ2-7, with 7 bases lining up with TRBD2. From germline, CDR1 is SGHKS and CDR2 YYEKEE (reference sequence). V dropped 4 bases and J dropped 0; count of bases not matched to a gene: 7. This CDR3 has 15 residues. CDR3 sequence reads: CASSVGEGSSYEQYF. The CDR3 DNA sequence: TGTGCCAGCAGCGTCGGGGAGGGTAGCTCCTACGAGCAGTACTTC.

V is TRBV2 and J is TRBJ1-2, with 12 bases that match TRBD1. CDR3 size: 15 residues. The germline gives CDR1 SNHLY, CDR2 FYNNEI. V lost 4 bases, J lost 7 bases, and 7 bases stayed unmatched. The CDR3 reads CASSAGQGAVGGYTF. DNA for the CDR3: TGTGCCAGCAGTGCGGGACAGGGGGCCGTGGGTGGCTACACCTTC.

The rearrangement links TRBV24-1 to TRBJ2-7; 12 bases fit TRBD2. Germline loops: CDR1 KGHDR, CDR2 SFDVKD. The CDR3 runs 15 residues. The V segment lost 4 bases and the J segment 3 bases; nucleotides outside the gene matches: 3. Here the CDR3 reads CATSDRTSGNYEQYF. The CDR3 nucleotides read TGTGCCACCAGTGACCGGACTAGCGGGAACTACGAGCAGTACTTC.

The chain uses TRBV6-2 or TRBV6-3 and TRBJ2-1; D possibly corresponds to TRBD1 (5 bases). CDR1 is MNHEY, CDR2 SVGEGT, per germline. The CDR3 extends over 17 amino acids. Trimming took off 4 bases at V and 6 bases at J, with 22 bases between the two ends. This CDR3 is CASSSLASGKGRNEQFF. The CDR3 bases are TGTGCCAGCAGTTCCCTCGCCTCCGGAAAGGGGCGCAATGAGCAGTTCTTC.